This note documents a single T cell receptor beta chain sequence. This entry comes from a study of CD8 T cells in Susac syndrome. Looked up from germline, CDR1 is SQVTM and CDR2 is ANQGSEA. The CDR3 sequence is 13 residues long. Trimming pared 4 bases from V and 6 bases from J, leaving 14 bases between. It was with random hexamers that roughly 0.5 to 1 ug RNA was reverse transcribed. The method of amplification for TCR beta CDR3 was immunoSEQ multiplex PCR, covering 54 Vbeta and 13 Jbeta. TCRdb recomputed calls from the immunoSEQ multiplex PCR reads with MiXCR, one row per CDR3 protein. The sample lists about 140,000 distinct CDR3 sequences, 94% seen once, with about 0.26% in the top ten.

The chain uses TRBV29-1 and TRBJ2-3; D gene uncertain. This TCR was recovered from a human donor in good health. The sequencing sample was made of CD8+ T cells from PBMCs. CDR3 DNA sequence: TGCAGCGTTGCTTGGAGTAGCTCGGATACGCAGTATTTT. Amino acids: CSVAWSSSDTQYF.